This TCR beta chain appears in the sequencing data of a study of T-cell reconstitution after alpha-beta-depleted transplantation in children. Study observations and caveats: Reportedly, alpha-beta T cells present about two months post-transplant originated from several hundred expanded clones of graft origin. Some patients' high day-60 TCRbeta diversity was traced to surviving recipient T cells and thymic progenitors. T-cell numbers and diversity one year post-transplant derived largely from freshly generated T cells.

This clonotype occurred a few times. What it binds is unknown. During its preparation, the TCRbeta library received unique molecular identifiers. Via MiXCR, TCRdb re-called the PCR reads, giving one row per CDR3 protein. The sample yields 700,000 to 950,000 distinct CDR3 sequences, under 20% seen once. Trimming stripped 0 bases from V and 5 bases from J, with 15 bases between. The CDR3 has 17 amino acids. Germline CDR1 KGHDR, CDR2 SFDVKD. This clonotype was sampled from a male patient aged 10-17 years who had a stem cell transplant for acute lymphoblastic leukemia, so the T cells may come from the graft donor. The gene calls are TRBV24-1 and TRBJ2-2; no clear D. The specimen was PBMCs, mostly from graft donor cells, collected 360 days after TCRalphabeta/CD19-depleted stem cell transplant. In DNA form, the CDR3 reads TGTGCCACCAGTGATTTGTTTGGGCTCCTTGGGACCGGGGAGCTGTTTTTT. It codes for CATSDLFGLLGTGELFF.